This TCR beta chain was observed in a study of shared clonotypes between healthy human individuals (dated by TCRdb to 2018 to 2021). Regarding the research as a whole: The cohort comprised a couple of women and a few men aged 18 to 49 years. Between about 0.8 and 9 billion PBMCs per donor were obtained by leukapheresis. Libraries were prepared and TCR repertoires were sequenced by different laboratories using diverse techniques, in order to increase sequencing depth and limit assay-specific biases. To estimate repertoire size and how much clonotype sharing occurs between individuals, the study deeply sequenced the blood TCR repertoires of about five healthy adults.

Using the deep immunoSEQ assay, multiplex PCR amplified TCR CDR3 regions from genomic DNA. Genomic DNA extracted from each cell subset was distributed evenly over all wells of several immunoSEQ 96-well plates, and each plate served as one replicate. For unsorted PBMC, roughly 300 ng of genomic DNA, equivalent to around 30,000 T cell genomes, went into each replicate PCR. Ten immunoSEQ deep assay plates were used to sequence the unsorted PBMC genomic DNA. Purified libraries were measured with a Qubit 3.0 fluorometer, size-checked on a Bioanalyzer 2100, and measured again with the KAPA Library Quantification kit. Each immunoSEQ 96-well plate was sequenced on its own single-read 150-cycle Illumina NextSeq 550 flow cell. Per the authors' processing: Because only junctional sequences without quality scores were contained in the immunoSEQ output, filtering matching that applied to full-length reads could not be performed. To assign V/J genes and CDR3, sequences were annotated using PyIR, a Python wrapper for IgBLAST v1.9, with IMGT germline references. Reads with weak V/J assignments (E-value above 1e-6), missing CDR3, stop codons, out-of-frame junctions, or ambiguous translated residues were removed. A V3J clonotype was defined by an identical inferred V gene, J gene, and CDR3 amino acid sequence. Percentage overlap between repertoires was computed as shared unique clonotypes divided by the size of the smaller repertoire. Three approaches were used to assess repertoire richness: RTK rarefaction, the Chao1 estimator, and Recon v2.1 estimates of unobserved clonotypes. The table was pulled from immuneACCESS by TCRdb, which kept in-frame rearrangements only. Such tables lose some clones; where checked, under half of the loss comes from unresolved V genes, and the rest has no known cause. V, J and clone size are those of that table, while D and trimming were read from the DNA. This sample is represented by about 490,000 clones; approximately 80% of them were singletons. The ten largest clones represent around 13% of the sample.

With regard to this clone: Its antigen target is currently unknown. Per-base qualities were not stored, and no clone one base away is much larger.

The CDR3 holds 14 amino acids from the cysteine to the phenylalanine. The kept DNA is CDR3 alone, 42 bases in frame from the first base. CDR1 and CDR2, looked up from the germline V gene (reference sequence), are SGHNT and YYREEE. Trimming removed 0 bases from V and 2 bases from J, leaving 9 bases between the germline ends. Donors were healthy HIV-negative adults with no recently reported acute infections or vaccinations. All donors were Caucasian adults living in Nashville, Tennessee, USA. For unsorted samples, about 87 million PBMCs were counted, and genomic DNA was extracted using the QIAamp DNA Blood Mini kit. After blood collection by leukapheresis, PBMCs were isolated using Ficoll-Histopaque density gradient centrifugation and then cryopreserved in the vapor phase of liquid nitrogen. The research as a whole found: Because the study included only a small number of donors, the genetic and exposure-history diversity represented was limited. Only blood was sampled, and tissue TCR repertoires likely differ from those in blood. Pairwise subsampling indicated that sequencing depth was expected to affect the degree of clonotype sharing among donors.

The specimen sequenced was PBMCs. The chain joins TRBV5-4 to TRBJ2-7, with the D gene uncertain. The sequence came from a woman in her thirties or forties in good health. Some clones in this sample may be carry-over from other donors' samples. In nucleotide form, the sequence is TGTGCCAGCAGCTTGGGCGGAGAACCCTACGAGCAGTACTTC. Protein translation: CASSLGGEPYEQYF.